This is a list of T cell receptor beta chains from one sample in a study of cytomegalovirus exposure and HLA in healthy donors. The protocol was immunoSEQ multiplex PCR, while the TCRdb copy is restricted to in-frame clones and leaves out a portion. The sample carries 100,000 to 120,000 clones, approximately 86% recorded once. Sequencing was carried out using PBMCs. The receptor source for this set is a man between 35 and 55 years old in good health and CMV-seronegative. CDR3s include the opening cysteine and the closing phenylalanine or tryptophan. Fields, in order: D gene, V gene, J gene, clone size, CDR3 protein, CDR3 DNA. The D gene is left open where the match is weak. The size field is filled for only some rows; it gives once, few, many or a size class.

NA	TRBV28	TRBJ1-2	NA	CASSFARGDGYTF	TGTGCCAGCAGTTTTGCCAGGGGTGATGGCTACACCTTC
TRBD1	TRBV25-1	TRBJ1-2	once	CASRETGSYGYTF	TGTGCCAGCAGAGAGACAGGGAGCTATGGCTACACCTTC
NA	TRBV6-5	TRBJ2-7	NA	CASSRQGSGVQYF	TGTGCCAGCAGTCGACAGGGCTCGGGGGTGCAGTACTTC
NA	TRBV5-1	TRBJ2-1	NA	CASSFTGQTYNEQFF	TGCGCCAGCAGCTTCACGGGACAAACCTACAATGAGCAGTTCTTC
NA	TRBV7-2	TRBJ1-1	NA	CASSLSRDTEAFF	TGTGCCAGCAGCTTATCCCGGGACACTGAAGCTTTCTTT
NA	TRBV28	TRBJ1-1	NA	CASSLSSEAFF	TGTGCCAGCAGTCTTAGTTCAGAAGCTTTCTTT
NA	TRBV29-1	TRBJ2-5	NA	CSVVGAPETQYF	TGCAGCGTTGTGGGGGCCCCGGAGACCCAGTACTTC
TRBD1	TRBV5-4	TRBJ2-7	NA	CASSEDRGQTYEQYF	TGTGCCAGCAGCGAAGACAGGGGTCAGACCTACGAGCAGTACTTC
NA	TRBV28	TRBJ1-5	few	CASSHNQPQHF	TGTGCCAGCAGCCACAATCAGCCCCAGCATTTT
NA	TRBV5-1	TRBJ2-2	NA	CASSLRQDNTGELFF	TGCGCCAGCAGCTTGAGACAGGATAACACCGGGGAGCTGTTTTTT
NA	TRBV5-1	TRBJ1-1	NA	CASSLAPRGYTEAFF	TGCGCCAGCAGCTTGGCGCCAAGGGGGTATACTGAAGCTTTCTTT
NA	TRBV29-1	TRBJ1-2	NA	CSVAPAGATYGYTF	TGCAGCGTTGCTCCCGCGGGAGCGACCTATGGCTACACCTTC
TRBD2	TRBV9	TRBJ2-1	NA	CASSVVGLRANEQFF	TGTGCCAGCAGCGTAGTGGGACTAAGGGCGAATGAGCAGTTCTTC
TRBD2	TRBV5-6	TRBJ2-7	NA	CASSRLAGAIYEQYF	TGTGCCAGCAGCCGTTTAGCGGGCGCTATCTACGAGCAGTACTTC
NA	TRBV18	TRBJ1-1	NA	CASSPGLNTEAFF	TGTGCCAGCTCACCAGGGCTGAACACTGAAGCTTTCTTT
TRBD2	TRBV23-1	TRBJ2-1	once	CASSQSRRNRGSGKFF	TGCGCCAGCAGTCAATCGAGGCGGAACCGGGGTAGCGGGAAGTTCTTC
TRBD1	TRBV28	TRBJ1-4	NA	CASKPGTGWEKLFF	TGTGCCAGCAAACCCGGGACAGGGTGGGAAAAACTGTTTTTT
NA	TRBV7-7	TRBJ2-2	NA	CASSSDSYPTGELFF	TGTGCCAGCAGCTCGGACTCTTACCCGACCGGGGAGCTGTTTTTT
TRBD1	TRBV30	TRBJ1-3	NA	CASKTGGNTIYF	TGTGCCTCAAAGACAGGGGGAAACACCATATATTTT
TRBD1	TRBV2	TRBJ1-1	once	CASRRGQGNEAFF	TGTGCCAGCAGGAGGGGGCAGGGAAACGAAGCTTTCTTT
TRBD1	TRBV14	TRBJ1-1	NA	CASCDSVDRGRSGFF	TGTGCCAGCTGCGACTCCGTGGACAGGGGGCGTTCTGGTTTCTTT
NA	TRBV7-2	TRBJ1-6	NA	CASSLSVLDSPLHF	TGTGCCAGCAGCTTGTCAGTTCTGGATTCACCCCTCCACTTT
TRBD1	TRBV23-1	TRBJ1-2	NA	CASSPRTGLNNYGYTF	TGCGCCAGCAGTCCGCGGACAGGCCTGAATAACTATGGCTACACCTTC
TRBD1	TRBV13	TRBJ2-1	once	CASARQGEHEQFF	TGTGCCAGCGCCCGACAGGGGGAGCATGAGCAGTTCTTC
TRBD1	TRBV30	TRBJ1-1	few	CAWSTTGAGTEAFF	TGTGCCTGGAGTACCACAGGGGCGGGCACTGAAGCTTTCTTT
TRBD1	TRBV4-2	TRBJ2-5	NA	CASSQETAGTGQETQYF	TGTGCCAGCAGCCAAGAAACGGCCGGGACAGGCCAAGAGACCCAGTACTTC
NA	TRBV6-5	TRBJ2-7	NA	CASSQGNEQYF	TGTGCCAGCAGCCAGGGAAACGAGCAGTACTTC
NA	TRBV28	TRBJ2-3	NA	CASSLVGRGQYF	TGTGCCAGCAGCTTGGTGGGGCGGGGGCAGTATTTT
NA	TRBV6-1	TRBJ2-7	once	CASSDPRRVTYEQYF	TGTGCCAGCAGTGACCCCAGGCGGGTTACCTACGAGCAGTACTTC
TRBD2	TRBV6-4	TRBJ2-3	NA	CASSPLRGGTDTQYF	TGTGCCAGCAGCCCGTTACGGGGGGGCACAGATACGCAGTATTTT
NA	TRBV6-5	TRBJ1-1	NA	CASSRGGNTEAFF	TGTGCCAGCAGCCGCGGAGGGAACACTGAAGCTTTCTTT
NA	TRBV7-2	TRBJ1-2	NA	CASSLASGGAINGYTF	TGTGCCAGCAGCTTAGCCTCGGGGGGCGCAATCAATGGCTACACCTTC
NA	TRBV2	TRBJ1-2	NA	CASSVDRNYGYTF	TGTGCCAGCAGTGTGGACAGAAACTATGGCTACACCTTC
NA	TRBV6-5	TRBJ1-4	NA	CASKGDLTNEKLFF	TGTGCCAGCAAGGGAGACTTAACTAATGAAAAACTGTTTTTT
NA	TRBV4-1	TRBJ2-2	NA	CASSQALAWLGELFF	TGCGCCAGCAGCCAAGCCCTAGCCTGGCTCGGGGAGCTGTTTTTT
NA	TRBV5-1	TRBJ2-7	NA	CASSWRGQSSYEQYF	TGCGCCAGCAGCTGGCGCGGCCAAAGCTCCTACGAGCAGTACTTC
TRBD1	TRBV5-1	TRBJ2-5	NA	CASAMARKTGETETQYF	TGCGCCAGTGCCATGGCTAGAAAGACAGGGGAAACAGAGACCCAGTACTTC
NA	TRBV9	TRBJ2-5	NA	CATAGALGETQYF	TGTGCCACCGCGGGGGCCCTTGGAGAGACCCAGTACTTC